The rows below give T cell receptor beta chains drawn from one sample of a study of shared clonotypes between healthy human individuals. Produced via immunoSEQ multiplex PCR; TCRdb's table is partial and in-frame only. The data hold about 1.4 million clones, with roughly 96% observed a single time. The sample was naive CD4+ T cells sorted from blood. These receptors all come from a man younger than 40 in good health. CDR3s include the opening cysteine and the closing phenylalanine or tryptophan. Fields, in order: D gene, J gene, V gene, clone size, CDR3 protein, CDR3 DNA. D genes are given only for firm matches. Size is omitted from some rows. Given values are once, few, many or a class for expanded clones.

TRBD1 | TRBJ1-2 | TRBV28 | NA | CASSLFGQGRWNGYTF | TGTGCCAGCAGTTTATTTGGACAGGGTCGGTGGAATGGCTACACCTTC
TRBD1 | TRBJ2-1 | TRBV30 | NA | CAWNFARGNEQFF | TGTGCCTGGAATTTCGCCAGGGGGAATGAGCAGTTCTTC
NA | TRBJ1-5 | TRBV5-1 | NA | CASSQDPQGNQPQHF | TGCGCCAGCAGCCAGGATCCCCAGGGGAATCAGCCCCAGCATTTT
NA | TRBJ2-7 | TRBV11-2 | NA | CASSSGRPGGYEQYF | TGTGCCAGCAGCTCCGGGCGACCCGGCGGGTACGAGCAGTACTTC
TRBD1 | TRBJ1-5 | TRBV6-5 | NA | CASSPDRGSNQPQHF | TGTGCCAGCAGCCCCGACAGGGGGTCCAATCAGCCCCAGCATTTT
TRBD1 | TRBJ1-2 | TRBV27 | NA | CASSAKSGTGTFGGYGYTF | TGTGCCAGCAGTGCTAAGTCCGGGACAGGGACTTTTGGTGGCTATGGCTACACCTTC
NA | TRBJ2-1 | TRBV5-5 | NA | CASSLTLYLEQFF | TGTGCCAGCAGCTTGACCCTTTATCTTGAGCAGTTCTTC
NA | TRBJ2-5 | TRBV29-1 | NA | CSVEEPGIQETQYF | TGCAGCGTTGAAGAGCCAGGCATCCAAGAGACCCAGTACTTC
NA | TRBJ2-1 | TRBV11-3 | NA | CASSLGLRRNSYNEQFF | TGTGCCAGCAGCTTAGGTCTACGGCGGAACTCCTACAATGAGCAGTTCTTC
NA | TRBJ2-1 | TRBV7-9 | NA | CASSFTVRSYNEQFF | TGTGCCAGCAGCTTTACGGTTCGCTCCTACAATGAGCAGTTCTTC
NA | TRBJ1-4 | TRBV7-8 | NA | CASSTGRINEKLFF | TGTGCCAGCAGCACGGGACGGATTAATGAAAAACTGTTTTTT
NA | TRBJ1-1 | TRBV5-1 | NA | CATRESVGVNTEAFF | TGCGCCACCAGGGAGTCCGTAGGGGTGAACACTGAAGCTTTCTTT
NA | TRBJ2-6 | TRBV7-3 | NA | CASSLFSSGANVLTF | TGTGCCAGCAGCTTATTTTCCTCTGGGGCCAACGTCCTGACTTTC
NA | TRBJ1-1 | TRBV7-2 | NA | CASSLVTGWNTEAFF | TGTGCCAGCAGCTTAGTGACAGGCTGGAACACTGAAGCTTTCTTT
NA | TRBJ2-7 | TRBV4-3 | NA | CASSQEVLRNEQYF | TGCGCCAGCAGCCAAGAGGTATTGAGAAACGAGCAGTACTTC
NA | TRBJ2-3 | TRBV19 | NA | CASSIRGGPDTQYF | TGTGCCAGTAGTATTAGAGGGGGACCAGATACGCAGTATTTT
NA | TRBJ2-5 | TRBV7-9 | NA | CASSLATATQYF | TGTGCCAGCAGCTTAGCGACGGCGACCCAGTACTTC
TRBD2 | TRBJ2-3 | TRBV5-4 | NA | CASSLAVAGGGDTQYF | TGTGCCAGCAGCTTGGCCGTGGCGGGAGGGGGAGATACGCAGTATTTT
TRBD1 | TRBJ1-1 | TRBV4-3 | NA | CASSRQGDTEAFF | TGCGCCAGCAGCCGGCAGGGGGACACTGAAGCTTTCTTT
NA | TRBJ2-7 | TRBV27 | NA | CASMLSYEQYF | TGTGCCAGCATGCTATCCTACGAGCAGTACTTC
TRBD2 | TRBJ2-1 | TRBV5-6 | NA | CASSFGGRPYNEQFF | TGTGCCAGCAGCTTCGGGGGGAGGCCTTACAATGAGCAGTTCTTC
TRBD1 | TRBJ1-2 | TRBV2 | NA | CASSLFAPGGSFANYGYTF | TGTGCCAGCAGTTTATTCGCCCCAGGGGGCTCGTTCGCTAACTATGGCTACACCTTC
TRBD2 | TRBJ2-3 | TRBV19 | NA | CASSITSGSSDTQYF | TGTGCCAGTAGTATTACTAGCGGGAGTTCAGATACGCAGTATTTT
TRBD2 | TRBJ2-1 | TRBV5-6 | NA | CASSLLTSGSHEQFF | TGTGCCAGCAGCTTGCTCACTAGCGGGAGCCATGAGCAGTTCTTC
NA | TRBJ2-7 | TRBV7-7 | once | CASSLAVGYEQYF | TGTGCCAGCAGCTTAGCCGTGGGCTACGAGCAGTACTTC
NA | TRBJ2-3 | TRBV6-5 | NA | CASRRVPSTDTQYF | TGTGCCAGCCGGCGGGTCCCTAGCACAGATACGCAGTATTTT
NA | TRBJ1-4 | TRBV10-3 | NA | CAISTGTDNEKLFF | TGTGCCATCAGTACCGGGACGGATAATGAAAAACTGTTTTTT
NA | TRBJ1-3 | TRBV30 | once | CAWTPGNTIYF | TGTGCCTGGACGCCAGGAAACACCATATATTTT
TRBD2 | TRBJ2-5 | TRBV2 | once | CASSALAGVQETQYF | TGTGCCAGCAGCGCACTAGCGGGGGTCCAAGAGACCCAGTACTTC
TRBD1 | TRBJ1-5 | TRBV6-1 | NA | CASSRQGDQPQHF | TGTGCCAGCAGTCGACAGGGGGATCAGCCCCAGCATTTT
NA | TRBJ2-2 | TRBV5-5 | NA | CASRLDANTGELFF | TGTGCCAGCAGACTGGACGCGAACACCGGGGAGCTGTTTTTT
TRBD2 | TRBJ2-7 | TRBV7-9 | NA | CASSFLAGGSYEQYF | TGTGCCAGCAGCTTTTTAGCGGGAGGGTCCTACGAGCAGTACTTC
TRBD1 | TRBJ2-3 | TRBV2 | NA | CASKGASDTQYF | TGTGCCAGCAAGGGGGCCTCAGATACGCAGTATTTT
NA | TRBJ1-3 | TRBV6-1 | NA | CASSEVPGARGNTIYF | TGTGCCAGCAGTGAAGTACCGGGGGCCCGAGGAAACACCATATATTTT
TRBD2 | TRBJ2-3 | TRBV5-1 | NA | CASSSGLAGPSTDTQYF | TGCGCCAGCAGCTCTGGACTAGCGGGGCCTAGCACAGATACGCAGTATTTT
NA | TRBJ2-3 | TRBV28 | NA | CASSFAGNADTQYF | TGTGCCAGCAGTTTTGCCGGGAACGCAGATACGCAGTATTTT
NA | TRBJ2-7 | TRBV7-9 | NA | CASSTVREQYF | TGTGCCAGCAGCACTGTTCGCGAGCAGTACTTC
NA | TRBJ1-4 | TRBV11-2 | NA | CASSLVGGANEKLFF | TGTGCCAGCAGCTTAGTTGGTGGGGCTAATGAAAAACTGTTTTTT
NA | TRBJ2-5 | TRBV28 | NA | CASGETGRQETQYF | TGTGCCAGCGGGGAAACAGGGCGCCAAGAGACCCAGTACTTC
NA | TRBJ2-2 | TRBV5-1 | NA | CASSRSNTGELFF | TGCGCCAGCAGCCGGTCGAACACCGGGGAGCTGTTTTTT
NA | TRBJ1-2 | TRBV30 | NA | CAWTIKGGDYGYTF | TGTGCCTGGACTATAAAGGGGGGGGACTATGGCTACACCTTC
NA | TRBJ2-1 | TRBV27 | NA | CASSPYKGGFQWSSYNEQFF | TGTGCCAGCAGCCCCTACAAAGGCGGATTTCAGTGGAGCTCCTACAATGAGCAGTTCTTC
NA | TRBJ2-1 | TRBV4-1 | NA | CASSHLSGPIGNEQFF | TGCGCCAGCAGCCATCTCTCCGGCCCCATAGGGAATGAGCAGTTCTTC